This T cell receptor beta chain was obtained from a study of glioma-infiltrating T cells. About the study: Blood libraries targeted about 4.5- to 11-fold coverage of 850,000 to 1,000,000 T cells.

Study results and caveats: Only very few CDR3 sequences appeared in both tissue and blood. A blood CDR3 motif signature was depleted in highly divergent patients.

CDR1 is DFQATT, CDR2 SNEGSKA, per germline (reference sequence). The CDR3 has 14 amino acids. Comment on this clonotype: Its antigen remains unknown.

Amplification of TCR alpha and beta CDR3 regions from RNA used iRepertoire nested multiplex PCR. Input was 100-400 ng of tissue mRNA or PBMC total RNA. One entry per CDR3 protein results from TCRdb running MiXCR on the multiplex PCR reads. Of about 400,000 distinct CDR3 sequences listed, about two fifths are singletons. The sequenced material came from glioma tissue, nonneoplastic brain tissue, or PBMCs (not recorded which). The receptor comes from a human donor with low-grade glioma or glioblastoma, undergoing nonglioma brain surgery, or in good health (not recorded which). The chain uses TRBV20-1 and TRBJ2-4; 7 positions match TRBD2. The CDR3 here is CSLLREFIENIQYF. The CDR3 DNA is TGCAGCCTCTTGCGGGAGTTTATCGAAAACATTCAGTACTTC.